What follows are 22 T cell receptor beta chains derived from one specimen sequenced in a study of T cells of healthy individuals. TCRdb redid the calling of the 5' RACE reads with MiXCR, one entry per CDR3 protein. The sample has about 41,000 distinct CDR3 sequences, more than 4.5% seen once. The receptor source for this set is a human donor in good health.

The V call is TRBV19, the J call TRBJ2-2, with D unresolved. This CDR3 is 16 amino acids long. V was pared by 3 bases and J by 0 bases, with 11 bases between. The germline V gene has CDR1 LNHDA and CDR2 SQIVND (reference sequence). Here the CDR3 reads CASSMYSPSNTGELFF. The CDR3 region has the DNA TGTGCCAGTAGTATGTACAGCCCCTCGAACACCGGGGAGCTGTTTTTT. Using reference TRBV19 and TRBJ2-2 for the parts outside the CDR3, the full variable domain is DGGITQSPKYLFRKEGQNVTLSCEQNLNHDAMYWYRQDPGQGLRLIYYSQIVNDFQKGDIAEGYSVSREKKESFPLTVTSAQKNPTAFYLCASSMYSPSNTGELFFGEGSRLTVL.

This clonotype was detected many times. The rearrangement joins TRBV27 to TRBJ2-1, with a tentative D call TRBD1 (5 bases). The CDR3 length is 15 residues. Trimming cost V 6 bases and J 6 bases, with 18 bases left between them. Germline-derived CDR1 and CDR2 are MNHEY and SMNVEV (reference sequence). The CDR3 is CASSPTSTGPNEQFF. The CDR3 bases are TGTGCCAGCAGCCCTACCTCCACAGGACCCAATGAGCAGTTCTTC.

This clonotype has just a few counts. This chain joins TRBV30 and TRBJ1-1; D uncertain. This CDR3 comprises 12 residues. The germline V gene has CDR1 GTSNPN and CDR2 SVGIG (reference sequence). V lost 3 bases and J 6 bases, leaving 11 bases between the germline ends. The CDR3 loop is CAWSPRWPEAFF. The CDR3 DNA is TGTGCCTGGAGCCCCCGGTGGCCTGAAGCTTTCTTT. Supplemented by reference TRBV30 and TRBJ1-1, the full variable domain reads SQTIHQWPATLVQPVGSPLSLECTVEGTSNPNLYWYRQAAGRGLQLLFYSVGIGQISSEVPQNLSASRPQDRQFILSSKKLLLSDSGFYLCAWSPRWPEAFFGQGTRLTVV.

The gene calls are TRBV15 and TRBJ2-5, with TRBD2 identical over 9 bases. The CDR3 is 18 residues long. V shed 5 bases and J 1 base; nucleotides not matched to a gene: 14. Germline V lookup: CDR1 LNHNV, CDR2 YYDKDF (reference sequence). The CDR3 spells CATSSIAGLAPSQETQYF. The CDR3 bases are TGTGCCACCAGCTCGATAGCGGGACTAGCTCCCAGCCAAGAGACCCAGTACTTC.

This chain uses TRBV7-2 with TRBJ1-1, with unresolved D. V dropped 1 base and J dropped 2 bases, with 8 bases sitting between them. The germline CDR1 and CDR2 sequences are SGHTA and FQGNSA. CDR3 length: 14 residues. Here the CDR3 DNA reads TGTGCCAGCAGCTTAGGTCCGGGAAACACTGAAGCTTTCTTT. Residues: CASSLGPGNTEAFF.

This clonotype was recorded at least ten times. Written as DNA, the CDR3 is TGTGCCAGCACCGATCGTAGGGCAAGCTCCTACGAGCAGTACTTC. Encoded protein: CASTDRRASSYEQYF. The chain recombines TRBV6-2 or TRBV6-3 with TRBJ2-7, with D unclear. The CDR3 length is 15 residues. The V gene lost 7 bases and the J gene lost 0 bases, with 16 bases spanning the gap. The germline V gene encodes CDR1 MNHEY and CDR2 SVGEGT.

The table lists this clonotype with a few counts. In DNA, the CDR3 is TGTGCCAGCAGCCCCGGACAGGGGAGGCCGAACACTGAAGCTTTCTTT. Residues: CASSPGQGRPNTEAFF. The chain couples TRBV5-6 to TRBJ1-1; 9 positions agree with TRBD1. This CDR3 region has 16 residues. V shed 4 bases, J shed 1 base, and the junction held 8 bases outside the gene matches. Germline V gives CDR1 SGHDT, CDR2 YYEEEE.

This clonotype was recorded many times. The chain recombines TRBV29-1 with TRBJ2-3; D is unclear. The CDR3 covers 12 residues. Germline-derived CDR1 and CDR2 are SQVTM and ANQGSEA. Trimming removed 7 bases at V and 6 bases at J, with 14 bases between. As DNA, the CDR3 is TGCAGCGCGACCCTTGCGGAGGATACGCAGTATTTT. It specifies CSATLAEDTQYF.

The chain employs TRBV7-9 and TRBJ2-2; D gene uncertain. The CDR3 consists of 15 residues. Germline loops: CDR1 SEHNR, CDR2 FQNEAQ (reference sequence). V lost 5 bases and J 1 base, leaving 11 bases between the germline ends. The CDR3 spells CASSTLVRNTGELFF. CDR3 sequence (DNA): TGTGCCAGCAGCACCCTAGTGAGGAACACCGGGGAGCTGTTTTTT.

This clonotype was observed many times. V usage is TRBV28 and J usage is TRBJ1-1; 12 bases map to TRBD1. Losses at the gene ends were 4 bases for V and 5 bases for J; bases not matched to a gene: 11. This CDR3 region has 17 residues. Per the germline V gene, CDR1 is MDHEN and CDR2 is SYDVKM. CDR3 amino acids: CASSSRGQGASRTEAFF. Here the CDR3 DNA reads TGTGCCAGCAGTTCCAGGGGACAGGGGGCGTCGAGGACTGAAGCTTTCTTT.

This clonotype was detected ten times or more. This sequence joins TRBV20-1 and TRBJ1-5, with D unclear. The germline gives CDR1 DFQATT, CDR2 SNEGSKA (reference sequence). The V and J ends lost 4 bases and 5 bases respectively, with 15 bases between them. The CDR3 loop spans 14 amino acids. The CDR3 here is CSATGMKVYQPQHF. In DNA form, the CDR3 reads TGCAGTGCTACTGGGATGAAAGTCTATCAGCCCCAGCATTTT.

The rearrangement links TRBV20-1 to TRBJ2-3; TRBD2 matches at 8 bases. This CDR3 spans 14 amino acids. Trimming removed 8 bases from V and 1 base from J; junction bases left unmatched: 8. Per germline, CDR1 DFQATT and CDR2 SNEGSKA (reference sequence). This CDR3 is CSFRGGLGTDTQYF. The CDR3 DNA is TGCAGTTTCCGGGGGGGGCTGGGCACAGATACGCAGTATTTT.

This clonotype was counted many times. The chain couples TRBV5-4 to TRBJ2-5; D not resolved. Germline lookup yields CDR1 SGHNT and CDR2 YYREEE (reference sequence). The CDR3 is 14 residues long. V was pared by 4 bases and J by 5 bases, with 15 bases between. In DNA, the CDR3 is TGTGCCAGCAGCGGGCCCCCCAATCAGGAGACCCAGTACTTC. It translates to CASSGPPNQETQYF. The complete variable domain, with remaining parts taken from reference TRBV5-4 and TRBJ2-5, reads ETGVTQSPTHLIKTRGQQVTLRCSSQSGHNTVSWYQQALGQGPQFIFQYYREEENGRGNFPPRFSGLQFPNYSSELNVNALELDDSALYLCASSGPPNQETQYFGPGTRLLVL.

This clonotype was counted at least ten times. The chain has TRBV5-6 and TRBJ2-7; 12 positions match TRBD2. Trimming cost V 3 bases and J 2 bases; bases outside gene matches: 6. Germline V lookup: CDR1 SGHDT, CDR2 YYEEEE. The CDR3 spans 16 residues. The CDR3 bases are TGTGCCAGCAGCTCGCCACTAGCGGGAGGCGCCTACGAGCAGTACTTC. Its protein product is CASSSPLAGGAYEQYF.

The chain employs TRBV6-5 and TRBJ2-5; D is unclear. CDR1 is MNHEY, CDR2 SVGAGI, per germline. Trimming stripped 2 bases from V and 2 bases from J, with 6 bases between. The CDR3 runs to 13 residues. The CDR3 sequence: CASSYQLQETQYF. In DNA form, the CDR3 reads TGTGCCAGCAGTTACCAGTTACAAGAGACCCAGTACTTC.

This clonotype was detected many times. The chain joins TRBV5-1 to TRBJ2-7; D not resolved. The ends were cut back, 2 bases at V and 4 bases at J, with 13 bases in the middle. The CDR3 sequence is 14 residues long. Germline lookup yields CDR1 SGHRS and CDR2 YFSETQ. The CDR3 bases are TGCGCCAGCAGCTTCGGGCCTGCGAGGTACGAGCAGTACTTC. This codes for CASSFGPARYEQYF.

Many counts were recorded for this clonotype. The junction does not match germline at one end; this may be a read error. This chain joins TRBV7-7 and TRBJ2-5, with TRBD2 as a possible D gene (5 bases). This CDR3 is built from 16 residues. Germline V gene data show CDR1 as SSHAT and CDR2 as FNYEAQ (reference sequence). The CDR3 protein is CASSLGGRGRGETQYF. The CDR3 nucleotides are TGTGCTAGCAGCTTAGGAGGCCGGGGAAGAGGAGAGACCCAGTACTTC.

The rearrangement joins TRBV5-5 to TRBJ2-2; 15 bases are a match to TRBD2. Germline values: CDR1 SGHKS, CDR2 YYEKEE (reference sequence). The CDR3 covers 20 residues. Losses at the gene ends were 4 bases for V and 6 bases for J; bases not matched to a gene: 16. In nucleotides, the CDR3 is TGTGCCAGCAGCCCCTGGTCCGGACTAGCGGGGGGGGGAACGGCCGGGGAGCTGTTTTTT. This translates into CASSPWSGLAGGGTAGELFF.

The rearrangement joins TRBV6-2 or TRBV6-3 to TRBJ2-7, with a tentative D call TRBD2 (6 bases). This CDR3 is built from 13 residues. CDR1 is MNHEY, CDR2 SVGEGT, per germline. V shed 6 bases and J shed 2 bases, with 11 bases lying between them. CDR3 sequence (DNA): TGTGCCAGCAGCAATAGCGGAACCTACGAGCAGTACTTC. Amino acid sequence: CASSNSGTYEQYF.

This clonotype was found many times. This chain joins TRBV4-1 and TRBJ1-2; no clear D. V was shortened by 0 bases and J by 0 bases, with 5 bases between the two germline ends. The germline CDR1 and CDR2 sequences are MGHRA and YSYEKL. The CDR3 spans 14 residues. Here the CDR3 reads CASSQDQTNYGYTF. The CDR3 DNA sequence: TGCGCCAGCAGCCAAGATCAAACTAACTATGGCTACACCTTC.

This clonotype came up a few times. The rearrangement joins TRBV11-1 to TRBJ1-2, with a weak D call TRBD1 (5 bases). V was shortened by 5 bases and J by 5 bases, with 9 bases between the two germline ends. Per the germline V gene, CDR1 is SGHAT and CDR2 is FQDESV (reference sequence). CDR3 length: 12 amino acids. CDR3 sequence (DNA): TGTGCCAGCAGCAAAGGGGAGTATGGCTACACCTTC. It encodes CASSKGEYGYTF.

This chain links TRBV6-2 or TRBV6-3 with TRBJ1-1; D not certain. Trimming shortened V by 5 bases and J by 1 base, and 20 bases separated the two germline ends. The CDR3 runs to 17 residues. CDR1 is MNHEY, CDR2 SVGEGT, per germline. The CDR3 reads CASSPAGRSVKNTEAFF. The DNA for the CDR3 is TGTGCCAGCAGTCCCGCGGGCAGGTCCGTAAAGAACACTGAAGCTTTCTTT.